This T cell receptor (beta chain) stems from a study of human T cells and chemical hapten exposure. The study, taken as a whole, reports: Counts of expanded TCRs at PT1 were positively correlated with patch test score.

TCRdb re-called the RACE reads with MiXCR, one entry per CDR3 protein. The sample contains approximately 46,000 distinct CDR3 sequences, around a tenth of which appear only once. Trimming took 6 bases from V and 3 from J; bases not matched to a gene: 6. CDR1 and CDR2 from the germline V gene are SQVTM and ANQGSEA. The CDR3 sequence is 13 residues long. With respect to this clonotype: The antigen is undetermined.

As for time point: patch test 2, 6 weeks after DPC sensitization. Treatment defined: therapeutic diphenylcyclopropenone sensitization with weekly scalp DPC. The template was total RNA from unfractionated whole blood. This sample comprised whole blood, obtained in connection with sensitization to the hapten diphenylcyclopropenone (DPC). This chain joins TRBV29-1 and TRBJ2-5; TRBD1 matches at 8 bases. This TCR derives from a woman aged 30 to 39 with alopecia areata. Some clones in this sample may be carry-over from other donors' samples. In DNA, the CDR3 is TGCAGCGTGGGGGTGACAGGGGAAGAGACCCAGTACTTC. As protein: CSVGVTGEETQYF.